The clone carrying this T cell receptor (beta chain) was seen ten or more times. At one boundary the junction diverges from the germline segment, which might be a read error. This entry comes from a study of T cells after yellow fever vaccination. Study as a whole: Fractions containing few cells were prepared with SMART-Seq v4 Ultra Low Input.

Generation of TCR cDNA used 5'RACE template switching (which added a universal primer site and UMIs). TCRdb independently ran MiXCR on the 5' RACE reads; one entry per CDR3 protein. The sample consists of 500,000 to 650,000 distinct CDR3 sequences, 12% of them appearing once. The V gene's germline CDR1 is SGHRS and CDR2 YFSETQ. The CDR3 loop spans 12 amino acids. The clonotype originates from a man in his thirties or forties who received the YFV17D yellow fever vaccine. The specimen comprised PBMCs, sampled on the day of the yellow fever booster vaccination. The V and J genes are TRBV5-1 and TRBJ2-7; D call uncertain. The CDR3 loop reads CASSLNPYEQYF. As DNA, the CDR3 is TGTGCCAGCAGCTTAAATCCGTACGAGCAGTACTTC.